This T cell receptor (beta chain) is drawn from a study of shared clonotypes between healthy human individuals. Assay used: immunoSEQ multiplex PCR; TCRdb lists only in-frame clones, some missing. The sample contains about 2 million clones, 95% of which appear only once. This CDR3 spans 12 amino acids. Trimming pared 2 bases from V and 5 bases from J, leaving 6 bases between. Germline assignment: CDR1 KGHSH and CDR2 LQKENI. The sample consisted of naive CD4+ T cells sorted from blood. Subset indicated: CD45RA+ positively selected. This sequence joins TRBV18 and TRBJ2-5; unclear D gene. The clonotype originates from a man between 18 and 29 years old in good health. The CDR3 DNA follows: TGTGCCAGCTCACCAACCGCGGAGACCCAGTACTTC. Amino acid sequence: CASSPTAETQYF.